The next 8 T cell receptor beta chains were all read from a single sample in a study of early T cells in non-severe SARS-CoV-2 infection. Each CDR3 protein gets one entry after TCRdb re-called the 5' RACE reads with MiXCR. Among more than 80,000 distinct CDR3 sequences listed, about 13% were seen once. The sequenced sample consisted of whole blood. These receptors all come from an adult who was a healthcare worker with PCR-confirmed SARS-CoV-2 infection or an uninfected control (not recorded which).

This clonotype was seen more than once but under ten times. This chain links TRBV3-1 with TRBJ2-2; possible D gene TRBD1, 6 bases. V dropped 4 bases and J dropped 5 bases, with 14 bases sitting between them. The V gene's germline CDR1 is LGHDT and CDR2 YNNKEL (reference sequence). CDR3 length: 15 residues. CDR3 in DNA: TGTGCCAGCAGCCCGCCAGGGGCGCGGACCGGGGAGCTGTTTTTT. This encodes CASSPPGARTGELFF.

This clonotype was seen more than once but under ten times. The rearrangement uses TRBV7-2 and TRBJ2-1; D not certain. The CDR3 consists of 15 residues. V shed 4 bases and J shed 0 bases, with 10 bases lying between them. CDR1 is SGHTA, CDR2 FQGNSA, per germline. CDR3 bases: TGTGCCAGCAGCTCCATACAGAGCTCCTACAATGAGCAGTTCTTC. Its protein product is CASSSIQSSYNEQFF.

The CDR3 protein is CAISGANVLTF. CDR3 nucleotides: TGTGCCATTTCTGGGGCCAACGTCCTGACTTTC. V usage is TRBV10-3 and J usage is TRBJ2-6; D gene ambiguous. The germline CDR1 and CDR2 sequences are ENHRY and SYGVKD. With 9 bases removed from V and 1 base from J, the gap between germline ends came to 1 base. The CDR3 totals 11 residues.

This clonotype was seen ten or more times. This chain uses TRBV30 with TRBJ2-1; D is tentatively TRBD1 or TRBD2 (6 bases each). Germline V gene sequence: CDR1 GTSNPN, CDR2 SVGIG (reference sequence). The CDR3 has 13 amino acids. Trimming pared 3 bases from V and 4 bases from J, leaving 10 bases between. This chain's CDR3 is CAWRRGLYNEQFF. The CDR3 bases are TGTGCCTGGAGACGGGGGCTTTACAATGAGCAGTTCTTC.

This clonotype was recorded at least ten times. The chain uses TRBV7-2 and TRBJ1-3; D is perhaps TRBD1 (5 bases). The CDR3 extends over 15 amino acids. Germline V gene lookup returns CDR1 SGHTA and CDR2 FQGNSA. Between the trimmed V and J ends, which lost 5 bases and 2 bases, there was a span of 13 bases. The CDR3 here is CASSQGGAAGNTIYF. In DNA, the CDR3 is TGTGCCAGCAGCCAAGGCGGGGCCGCTGGAAACACCATATATTTT.

This clonotype was seen at least ten times. The chain links TRBV7-9 to TRBJ2-5, with TRBD2 identical over 13 bases. There are 20 residues in the CDR3. Trimming at V came to 1 base and at J to 5 bases, leaving 16 bases not matched to a gene. Germline V lookup: CDR1 SEHNR, CDR2 FQNEAQ (reference sequence). This CDR3 reads CASSLGRLAGGRRSVETQYF. CDR3 sequence (DNA): TGTGCCAGCAGCTTAGGAAGACTAGCGGGGGGCCGTCGATCCGTGGAGACCCAGTACTTC.

This chain uses TRBV6-2 or TRBV6-3 with TRBJ1-2; D is ambiguous. Per the germline V gene, CDR1 is MNHEY and CDR2 is SVGEGT. V gave up 6 bases and J gave up 1 base, with 9 bases separating them. The CDR3 runs 13 residues. CDR3 sequence (DNA): TGTGCCAGCAGCATAGACAATAACTATGGCTACACCTTC. The encoded protein is CASSIDNNYGYTF.

This chain connects TRBV20-1 to TRBJ1-2, with unresolved D. V shed 0 bases and J shed 5 bases, with 4 bases lying between them. CDR3 size: 11 residues. Germline V gene lookup returns CDR1 DFQATT and CDR2 SNEGSKA (reference sequence). The CDR3 is CSARDPYGYTF. The CDR3 DNA is TGCAGTGCTAGAGACCCTTATGGCTACACCTTC.